This TCR beta chain was recorded in a study of blood T cell repertoires in COVID-19. Participant reports of clinical history set cohort assignment. Two negative PCRs, clearance, or symptom resolution had been documented for recovered Cohort 3 donors. V lost 4 bases and J lost 2, with 8 bases in between. Per the germline V gene, CDR1 is LNHDA and CDR2 is SQIVND (reference sequence). The CDR3 consists of 13 residues. How the authors handled the data: Reference gene primer amplification gave estimated nucleated cell counts. This table comes from immunoSEQ multiplex PCR, and its TCRdb copy is limited to in-frame clones, with some not included. V, J and clone size are taken as reported in that table, and D and trimming were inferred from the DNA itself. The repertoire holds roughly 200,000 clones, with roughly 87% as singletons.

This clonotype originated in a woman in her twenties or thirties who had recovered from COVID-19. This sequence joins TRBV19 and TRBJ1-2; D unresolved. Sequenced input: PBMCs or T cells enriched from blood (not recorded which). This CDR3 reads CASSRAYNYGYTF. The CDR3 DNA is TGTGCCAGTAGTAGGGCCTACAACTATGGCTACACCTTC.